The TCR beta chain described here comes from a study of OX40 agonist ivuxolimab in advanced cancers. Study background: Partial response was recorded in three patients: one hepatocellular carcinoma and two cutaneous melanoma cases. Notes on the study in general: Partial responders at 0.1-3.0 mg/kg had among the lowest clonal expansion.

As for this clone: Its matching antigen is unknown.

Some clones are missing from TCRdb's copy, which holds only in-frame ones; the method was immunoSEQ multiplex PCR. The table has approximately 90,000 clones, 89% seen once. The V gene lost 1 base and the J gene lost 0 bases, with 8 bases spanning the gap. CDR1 MNHEY and CDR2 SMNVEV come from the germline V gene (reference sequence). The CDR3 loop spans 15 amino acids. Any history of autoimmune disease or systemic immunosuppression disqualified patients. Blood was sampled at baseline, cycle 4 day 1, and cycle 7 day 1. This sequence joins TRBV27 and TRBJ2-3; D possibly corresponds to TRBD1 (5 bases). The TCR sequence derives from an adult with an advanced solid tumor such as melanoma, head and neck, liver or kidney cancer. The sequences come from CD4+ or CD8+ T cells sorted from blood, collected in a trial of the OX40 agonist ivuxolimab. The CDR3 coding sequence is TGTGCCAGCAGTTTATGGGGCAGGAGCACAGATACGCAGTATTTT. Amino acids: CASSLWGRSTDTQYF.